A single sample is the source of the 9 T cell receptor beta chains below, sequenced in a study of shared clonotypes between healthy human individuals. Assay used: immunoSEQ multiplex PCR; TCRdb lists only in-frame clones, some missing. The sample records over 100,000 clones, around 68% being singletons. The sample consisted of memory CD8+ T cells sorted from blood. Subset noted: CD45RO+ cells pooled with CCR7-negative TemRA cells. These receptors all stem from a woman in her twenties or thirties in good health.

The chain is built from TRBV27 and TRBJ2-7, with 11 nucleotides matching TRBD2. The CDR3 contains 16 residues. J was trimmed by 4 bases and V by 4 bases; bases with no gene match: 9. The germline V gene encodes CDR1 MNHEY and CDR2 SMNVEV (reference sequence). The CDR3 protein is CASSSQGTSGSYEQYF. The CDR3 region has the DNA TGTGCCAGCAGTTCCCAAGGGACTAGCGGATCTTACGAGCAGTACTTC.

The genes are TRBV15 and TRBJ2-7, with 10 nucleotides matching TRBD2. The CDR3 extends over 17 amino acids. With V trimmed by 3 bases and J by 3 bases, 11 bases remained unmatched. From germline, CDR1 is LNHNV and CDR2 YYDKDF (reference sequence). CDR3 sequence (DNA): TGTGCCACCAGCAGTCCCTCGGGGGAGCGGGAGGGCTACGAGCAGTACTTC. Translating gives CATSSPSGEREGYEQYF.

The table lists this clone with a few counts. The chain links TRBV28 to TRBJ2-7, with a possible D match to TRBD1 (6 bases). V dropped 5 bases and J dropped 0 bases, with 14 bases sitting between them. The germline gives CDR1 MDHEN, CDR2 SYDVKM. CDR3 size: 15 residues. CDR3 loop: CASSHRWDTSYEQYF. The CDR3 DNA reads as TGTGCCAGCAGTCACCGCTGGGACACCTCCTACGAGCAGTACTTC.

The chain recombines TRBV27 with TRBJ1-2; 12 bases line up with TRBD1. The germline gives CDR1 MNHEY, CDR2 SMNVEV (reference sequence). V shed 5 bases and J 4 bases; nucleotides not matched to a gene: 5. The CDR3 is made up of 15 amino acids. CDR3 nucleotides: TGTGCCAGCAGTCCGGGGACAGGGGGCGCCTATGGCTACACCTTC. Translation: CASSPGTGGAYGYTF.

In regard to this clone: In the same sample, other DNA sequences code for this CDR3. This chain uses TRBV5-1 with TRBJ2-1; 7 nucleotides agree with TRBD2. CDR3 size: 15 residues. The germline gives CDR1 SGHRS, CDR2 YFSETQ. V gave up 4 bases and J gave up 3 bases; unmatched junction bases: 7. DNA of the CDR3: TGCGCCAGCAGCCCCTCTAGCGGCGGCTACAATGAGCAGTTCTTC. Translation: CASSPSSGGYNEQFF.

This chain joins TRBV7-9 and TRBJ2-2, with 9 bases aligning to TRBD1. The CDR3 extends over 16 amino acids. Per the germline V gene, CDR1 is SEHNR and CDR2 is FQNEAQ (reference sequence). J was trimmed by 3 bases and V by 6 bases; bases with no gene match: 8. The CDR3 region is CASRLRWDRDTGELFF. The CDR3 bases are TGTGCCAGCAGACTAAGGTGGGACAGGGACACCGGGGAGCTGTTTTTT.

This clone was observed a handful of times. V is TRBV6-1 and J is TRBJ1-1; D is perhaps TRBD1 (5 bases). CDR3 length: 14 residues. V was pared by 4 bases and J by 4 bases, with 13 bases between. Germline V CDR1 and CDR2: MNHNS, SASEGT. CDR3 protein: CASSVRAYSTEAFF. The CDR3 DNA reads TGTGCCAGCAGTGTCAGGGCCTACAGCACTGAAGCTTTCTTT.

This clone was counted ten times or more. The V call is TRBV15, the J call TRBJ2-6, with 8 nucleotides matching TRBD1. Germline V CDR1 and CDR2: LNHNV, YYDKDF (reference sequence). V shed 5 bases, J shed 1 base, and the junction held 10 bases outside the gene matches. CDR3 size: 18 residues. Here the CDR3 DNA reads TGTGCCACCAGCCCACTCGGACAGGGCGGATCTGGGGCCAACGTCCTGACTTTC. Its translation is CATSPLGQGGSGANVLTF. Variable domain in full (rest from reference TRBV15 and TRBJ2-6): DAMVIQNPRYQVTQFGKPVTLSCSQTLNHNVMYWYQQKSSQAPKLLFHYYDKDFNNEADTPDNFQSRRPNTSFCFLDIRSPGLGDTAMYLCATSPLGQGGSGANVLTFGAGSRLTVL.

This clone was seen repeatedly, ten times or more. The chain uses TRBV4-1 and TRBJ1-4; TRBD1 matches at 7 bases. Germline trimming cut 0 bases from V and 11 bases from J; bases unmatched to any gene: 6. CDR1 MGHRA and CDR2 YSYEKL come from the germline V gene. The CDR3 length is 14 residues. The CDR3 DNA reads TGCGCCAGCAGCCAAGATTGGCGGGACAGTAAACTGTTTTTT. This encodes CASSQDWRDSKLFF.